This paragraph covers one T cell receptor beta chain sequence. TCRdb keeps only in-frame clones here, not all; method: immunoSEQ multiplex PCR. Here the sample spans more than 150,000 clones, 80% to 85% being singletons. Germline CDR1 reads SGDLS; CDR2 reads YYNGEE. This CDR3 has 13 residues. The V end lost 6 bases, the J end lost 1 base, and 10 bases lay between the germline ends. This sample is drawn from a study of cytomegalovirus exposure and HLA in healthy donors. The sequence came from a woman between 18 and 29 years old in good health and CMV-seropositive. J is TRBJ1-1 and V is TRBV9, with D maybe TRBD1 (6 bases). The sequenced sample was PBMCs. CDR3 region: CASKRQENTEAFF. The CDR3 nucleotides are TGTGCCAGCAAACGACAGGAGAACACTGAAGCTTTCTTT.